This T cell receptor beta chain originates from a study of identical twins. Study observations and caveats: Analyses of zero insertions could, in part, be confounded by invariant MAIT and iNKT cells.

V was clipped by 7 bases and J by 1 base, with 14 bases between them. The V gene's germline CDR1 is SNHLY and CDR2 FYNNEI. This CDR3 is 15 amino acids long. TCRdb redid the calling of the 5' RACE reads with MiXCR, one entry per CDR3 protein. The table has hundreds of thousands of distinct CDR3 sequences, 12% seen once. This clonotype was detected a few times. What it binds is not known. These data were also filed under a second study, of yellow fever vaccine responses in identical twins.

The V call is TRBV2, the J call TRBJ1-5; D unclear. The sequenced material came from CD8+ T cells sorted from blood. This clonotype was obtained from a woman aged 18-29 years in good health. In nucleotides, the CDR3 is TGTGCCAGCACAAACAGCGGGGTCAGCAATCAGCCCCAGCATTTT. The encoded protein is CASTNSGVSNQPQHF.